This T cell receptor (beta chain) was retrieved from a study of blood T cell repertoires in COVID-19. The germline V gene has CDR1 KGHDR and CDR2 SFDVKD. The germline V and J ends were trimmed by 1 base and 2 bases, with 10 bases remaining between them. The CDR3 is made up of 15 amino acids. As originally analysed: Reference gene primer amplification gave estimated nucleated cell counts. Sequencing used immunoSEQ multiplex PCR; TCRdb keeps in-frame clones, though not all of them. Clone size and V and J calls were adopted from that table, with D and trimming inferred from the DNA. The table shows about 200,000 clones, with around 83% occurring only once.

This chain links TRBV24-1 with TRBJ2-5; D is perhaps TRBD1 (5 bases). Material: peripheral blood. This TCR was recovered from a woman aged 50 to 65 with acute or convalescent COVID-19. The CDR3: CATSDLGAGQETQYF. In DNA form, the CDR3 reads TGTGCCACCAGTGATTTAGGGGCAGGACAAGAGACCCAGTACTTC.